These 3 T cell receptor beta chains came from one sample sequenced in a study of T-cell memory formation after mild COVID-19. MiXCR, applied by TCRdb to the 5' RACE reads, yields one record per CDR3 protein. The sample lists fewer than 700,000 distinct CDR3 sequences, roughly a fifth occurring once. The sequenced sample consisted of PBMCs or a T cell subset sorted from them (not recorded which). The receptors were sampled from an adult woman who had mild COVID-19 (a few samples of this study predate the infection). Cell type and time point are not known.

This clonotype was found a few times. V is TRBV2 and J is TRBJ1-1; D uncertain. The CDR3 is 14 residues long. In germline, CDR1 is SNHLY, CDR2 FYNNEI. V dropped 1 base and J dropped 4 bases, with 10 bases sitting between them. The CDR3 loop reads CASSEVVGITEAFF. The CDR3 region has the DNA TGTGCCAGCAGTGAAGTTGTGGGCATCACTGAAGCTTTCTTT.

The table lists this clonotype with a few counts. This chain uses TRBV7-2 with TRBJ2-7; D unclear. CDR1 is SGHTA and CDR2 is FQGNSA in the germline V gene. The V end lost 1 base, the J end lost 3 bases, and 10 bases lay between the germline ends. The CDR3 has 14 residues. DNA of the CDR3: TGTGCCAGCAGCTTAGGGGTACAGTACTACGAGCAGTACTTC. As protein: CASSLGVQYYEQYF.

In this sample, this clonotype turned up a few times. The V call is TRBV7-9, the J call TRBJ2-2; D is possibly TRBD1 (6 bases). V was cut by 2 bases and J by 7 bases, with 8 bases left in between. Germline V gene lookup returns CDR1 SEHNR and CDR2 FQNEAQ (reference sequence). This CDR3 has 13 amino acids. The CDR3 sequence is CASSLQGFGELFF. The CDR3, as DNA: TGTGCCAGCAGCTTACAGGGGTTCGGGGAGCTGTTTTTT. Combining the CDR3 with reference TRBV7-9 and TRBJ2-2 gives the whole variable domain DTGVSQNPRHKITKRGQNVTFRCDPISEHNRLYWYRQTLGQGPEFLTYFQNEAQLEKSRLLSDRFSAERPKGSFSTLEIQRTEQGDSAMYLCASSLQGFGELFFGEGSRLTVL.